This T cell receptor (beta chain) was recovered during a study of T cell clonotyping in hematopoietic cell transplantation. The assay was immunoSEQ multiplex PCR, and TCRdb's table has in-frame clones only and misses some. Among 15,000 to 20,000 clones, over 55% were seen once, and the ten largest hold 8% to 10%. Germline V CDR1 and CDR2: GTSNPN, SVGIG (reference sequence). V shed 2 bases and J shed 10 bases, with 17 bases lying between them. The CDR3 consists of 14 residues. The source of this sequence is a woman aged 60 to 75 in good health. Some clones in this sample may be carry-over from other donors' samples. The source material was peripheral blood mononuclear cells. The V call is TRBV30, the J call TRBJ1-4; the D gene is possibly TRBD1 (6 bases). The CDR3 coding sequence is TGTGCCTGGAGTCCCGGCAGGGGTCCTTCAAAACTGTTTTTT. Translating it yields CAWSPGRGPSKLFF.